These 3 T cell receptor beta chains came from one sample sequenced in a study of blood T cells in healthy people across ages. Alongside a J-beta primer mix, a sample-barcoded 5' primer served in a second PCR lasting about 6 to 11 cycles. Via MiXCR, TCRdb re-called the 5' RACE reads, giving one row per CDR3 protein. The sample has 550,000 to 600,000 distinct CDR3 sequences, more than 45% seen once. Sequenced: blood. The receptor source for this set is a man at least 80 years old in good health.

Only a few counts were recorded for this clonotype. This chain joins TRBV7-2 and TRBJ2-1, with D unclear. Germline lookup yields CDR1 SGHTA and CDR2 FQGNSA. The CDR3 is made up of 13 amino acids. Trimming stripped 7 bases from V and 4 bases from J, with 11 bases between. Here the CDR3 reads CASTEGIYNEQFF. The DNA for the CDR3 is TGTGCCAGCACCGAAGGGATTTACAATGAGCAGTTCTTC.

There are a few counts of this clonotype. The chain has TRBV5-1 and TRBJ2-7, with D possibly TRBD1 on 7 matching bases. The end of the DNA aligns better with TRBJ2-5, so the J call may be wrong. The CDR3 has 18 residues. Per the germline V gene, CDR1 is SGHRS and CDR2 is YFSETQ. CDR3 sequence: CASSLPPGGQRPSETQYF. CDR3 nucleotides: TGCGCCAGCAGCCTCCCCCCAGGGGGGCAAAGACCAAGCGAGACCCAGTACTTC.

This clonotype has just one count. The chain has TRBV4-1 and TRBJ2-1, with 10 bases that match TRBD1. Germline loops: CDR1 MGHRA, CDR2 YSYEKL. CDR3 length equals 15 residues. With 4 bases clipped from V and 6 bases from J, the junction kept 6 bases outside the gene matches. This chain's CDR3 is CASSRGTGVFNEQFF. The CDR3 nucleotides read TGCGCCAGCAGCCGTGGGACAGGGGTTTTCAATGAGCAGTTCTTC.